This T cell receptor beta chain originates from a study of cytomegalovirus exposure and HLA in healthy donors. With 60 Vbeta and 13 Jbeta primers, the PCR was carried out. Sequencing was performed with immunoSEQ multiplex PCR; in TCRdb, only in-frame clones are kept and a portion is missing. The sample has about 160,000 clones, roughly 85% seen once. The donors gave bone marrow, and they were healthy. V gave up 3 bases and J gave up 3 bases, with 9 bases separating them. The germline V gene encodes CDR1 LNHDA and CDR2 SQIVND (reference sequence). The CDR3 contains 14 residues. About this clone: The antigen is unknown.

Study findings and constraints: Common viral pathogens (according to a later analysis) appeared linked to several of the most significant clusters. Certain sequence variants were highly shared and formed a cluster, and this cluster was likely a sequencing artifact. TRBV6-2, TRBV6-3 and some other V segments were unresolvable in 87-base-pair reads.

The sequence was collected from a woman aged 45-59 years in good health and CMV-seropositive. The specimen was PBMCs. The V and J genes are TRBV19 and TRBJ1-5; D is ambiguous. CDR3 nucleotides: TGTGCCAGTAGTATCCCCGGGTCCAATCAGCCCCAGCATTTT. This encodes CASSIPGSNQPQHF.